This T cell receptor (beta chain) comes out of a study of control samples from healthy donors and cancer patients. The protocol was immunoSEQ multiplex PCR, while the TCRdb copy is restricted to in-frame clones and leaves out a portion. The sample includes 150,000 to 200,000 clones, approximately 92% of them seen just once. V shed 3 bases, J shed 3 bases, and the junction held 2 bases outside the gene matches. CDR3 size: 13 residues. Germline values: CDR1 SGHRS, CDR2 YFSETQ. Sequenced material: blood. The source of this sequence is a middle-aged woman in good health. The rearrangement joins TRBV5-1 to TRBJ1-1, with TRBD1 matching over 7 bases. In DNA form, the CDR3 reads TGCGCCAGCAGCTGGGACAGAGACACTGAAGCTTTCTTT. Translated, it gives CASSWDRDTEAFF.